This TCR beta chain comes out of a study of CD8 T cells in ankylosing spondylitis. This clonotype has at least ten counts. This CDR3 region has 14 residues. V gave up 6 bases and J gave up 0 bases, with 15 bases separating them. Germline CDR1 is DFQATT and CDR2 is SNEGSKA (reference sequence). MiXCR was run by TCRdb on the 5' RACE reads, yielding one entry per CDR3 protein. The data contain about 150,000 distinct CDR3 sequences, 40% to 50% of them seen just once; the ten biggest clones take up over 12%. The TCR sequence derives from a male donor with ankylosing spondylitis. The sequencing sample was made of synovial fluid, either unsorted or a sorted T cell fraction (not recorded which). The rearrangement links TRBV20-1 to TRBJ2-7; D is unresolved. The CDR3 DNA reads TGCAGTGCCGCCCCTAGGCCTTTCTCCTACGAGCAGTACTTC. It codes for CSAAPRPFSYEQYF.